Described below is a single T cell receptor beta chain sequence and its context. The data were taken from a study of blood T cell repertoires in COVID-19. Across the study: Spain, Italy and the United States supplied samples that represented acute and convalescent COVID-19. Sources were T cells, B-cell-depleted T cells, or PBMCs; the material itself was cDNA or gDNA.

Study processing details: From reference gene primer amplification, estimates of nucleated cell counts were derived. Sequencing used immunoSEQ multiplex PCR; TCRdb keeps in-frame clones, though not all of them. The V and J calls and clone size are taken from that table; D and trimming were inferred from the DNA. The table includes under 250,000 clones, roughly nine tenths detected once. The germline gives CDR1 SGHTA, CDR2 FQGNSA. The CDR3 covers 16 residues. V shed 5 bases and J shed 2 bases, with 17 bases lying between them. J is TRBJ2-3 and V is TRBV7-2; tentative D call: TRBD2 (6 bases). The clonotype comes from a man aged 40-50 years with acute or convalescent COVID-19. Sample: peripheral blood. The CDR3 protein is CASSPTAGPFTDTQYF. Written as DNA, the CDR3 is TGTGCCAGCAGCCCGACGGCGGGACCTTTCACAGATACGCAGTATTTT.